A single sample gave rise to the 21 T cell receptor beta chains below, sequenced in a study of blood T cell repertoires in COVID-19. Profiled with immunoSEQ multiplex PCR; TCRdb holds only in-frame clones, not every one. The sample has 75,000 to 90,000 clones, around nine tenths seen once; the top ten hold around 10%. Specimen: peripheral blood. These receptors were taken from a man at least 80 years old with acute or convalescent COVID-19.

The V call is TRBV3-1 (or the pseudogene TRBV3-2), the J call TRBJ1-1; tentatively, D is TRBD1 (6 bases). From germline, CDR1 is LGHDT and CDR2 YNNKEL (reference sequence). The CDR3 runs to 15 residues. V was shortened by 0 bases and J by 1 base, with 9 bases between the two germline ends. CDR3 DNA sequence: TGTGCCAGCAGCCAAGACCCGGGACAGAACACTGAAGCTTTCTTT. Residues: CASSQDPGQNTEAFF.

V and J are TRBV19 and TRBJ1-6; no clear D gene. CDR3 size: 16 residues. Germline assignment: CDR1 LNHDA and CDR2 SQIVND (reference sequence). Trimming removed 2 bases from V and 7 bases from J, with 15 bases in between. CDR3 DNA sequence: TGTGCCAGTAGTATATTCTTGGCGGTGGAAAATTCACCCCTCCACTTT. It encodes CASSIFLAVENSPLHF.

The CDR3 region is CSVKGQGFSYNEQFF. CDR3 sequence (DNA): TGCAGCGTGAAAGGACAGGGGTTCTCCTACAATGAGCAGTTCTTC. V gene TRBV29-1 combines with J gene TRBJ2-1; 9 bases are shared with TRBD1. This CDR3 has 15 amino acids. Germline CDR1 SQVTM, CDR2 ANQGSEA. V lost 6 bases to trimming and J lost 0 bases; unmatched junction nucleotides: 6.

The J gene is TRBJ2-2, the V gene TRBV19; D ambiguous. CDR1 and CDR2 (germline): LNHDA, SQIVND (reference sequence). This CDR3 has 14 amino acids. V was clipped by 7 bases and J by 0 bases, with 9 bases between them. The CDR3 DNA follows: TGTGCCAGTAACTGGGCCGCGAACACCGGGGAGCTGTTTTTT. Translated: CASNWAANTGELFF.

This clone was found once. The chain recombines TRBV3-1 (or the pseudogene TRBV3-2) with TRBJ2-2; 12 bases line up with TRBD2. Germline V gene lookup returns CDR1 LGHDT and CDR2 YNNKEL (reference sequence). V was clipped by 1 base and J by 1 base; unmatched bases: 4. The CDR3 totals 18 residues. Here the CDR3 DNA reads TGTGCCAGCAGCCAAGGACTAGCGGGGGTCAAGAACACCGGGGAGCTGTTTTTT. This sequence encodes CASSQGLAGVKNTGELFF.

The chain joins TRBV4-3 to TRBJ2-2; weak D call: TRBD1 (6 bases). The V end was cut by 4 bases, the J end by 4 bases, with 16 bases between. The length of the CDR3 is 16 residues. The V gene's germline CDR1 is LGHNA and CDR2 YSLEER. The CDR3 sequence: CASSLAPTGSTGELFF. In DNA form, the CDR3 reads TGCGCCAGCAGCCTCGCCCCCACAGGGAGCACCGGGGAGCTGTTTTTT.

The chain joins TRBV5-6 to TRBJ1-3; the D is unclear. Germline CDR1 is SGHDT and CDR2 is YYEEEE. The CDR3 is made up of 16 amino acids. Trimming shortened V by 0 bases and J by 1 base, and 11 bases separated the two germline ends. CDR3 bases: TGTGCCAGCAGCTTGGCCGTACGGGGTTCTGGAAACACCATATATTTT. Protein product: CASSLAVRGSGNTIYF.

In its sample, this clone was seen once. J is TRBJ2-5 and V is TRBV6-2 or TRBV6-3; 8 nucleotides align to TRBD1. This CDR3 is 15 amino acids long. With V trimmed by 2 bases and J by 5 bases, 7 bases remained unmatched. Germline V gene sequence: CDR1 MNHEY, CDR2 SVGEGT. Written as DNA, the CDR3 is TGTGCCAGCAGTTACAAGACAGGGGCCGGGGAGACCCAGTACTTC. This codes for CASSYKTGAGETQYF.

The chain recombines TRBV15 with TRBJ2-1; 7 nucleotides align to TRBD2. The CDR3 has 14 residues. CDR1 LNHNV and CDR2 YYDKDF come from the germline V gene (reference sequence). The J segment lost 4 bases and the V segment lost 6 bases, leaving 6 bases of the junction unmatched. The CDR3 nucleotides are TGTGCCACCAGAGGCGGGAGTCTGTACAATGAGCAGTTCTTC. This translates into CATRGGSLYNEQFF.

The V and J genes are TRBV28 and TRBJ2-1; 12 bases are a match to TRBD2. V trimming: 8 bases; J trimming: 5 bases; junction bases outside the gene matches: 7. Germline V gene sequence: CDR1 MDHEN, CDR2 SYDVKM. The CDR3 spans 15 residues. The chain's CDR3 is CASVTSGGGNNEQFF. The CDR3 DNA sequence: TGTGCCAGCGTGACTAGCGGGGGTGGGAACAATGAGCAGTTCTTC.

This chain links TRBV10-1 with TRBJ1-6; D is ambiguous. Germline CDR1 is WNHNN and CDR2 is SYGVQD (reference sequence). This CDR3 comprises 14 residues. The V end lost 3 bases, the J end lost 9 bases, and 12 bases lay between the germline ends. CDR3 DNA sequence: TGCGCCAGCAGTGACCCGGGTTGGAGTTCACCCCTCCACTTT. Protein product: CASSDPGWSSPLHF.

Here the CDR3 DNA reads TGTGCCAGCATCCTAGGGACTAGCGGGGGCTCGCGCAATGAGCAGTTCTTC. Translating it yields CASILGTSGGSRNEQFF. The V and J genes are TRBV7-9 and TRBJ2-1; 14 nucleotides agree with TRBD2. CDR1 is SEHNR and CDR2 is FQNEAQ in the germline V gene (reference sequence). V lost 7 bases, J lost 6 bases, and 11 bases stayed unmatched. There are 17 residues in the CDR3. Drawing the rest from reference TRBV7-9 and TRBJ2-1, the complete variable domain is DTGVSQNPRHKITKRGQNVTFRCDPISEHNRLYWYRQTLGQGPEFLTYFQNEAQLEKSRLLSDRFSAERPKGSFSTLEIQRTEQGDSAMYLCASILGTSGGSRNEQFFGPGTRLTVL.

This clone was seen once. V gene TRBV10-3 combines with J gene TRBJ1-3; D gene unclear. Per the germline V gene, CDR1 is ENHRY and CDR2 is SYGVKD. V was cut by 4 bases and J by 0 bases, with 10 bases left in between. This CDR3 comprises 15 residues. CDR3 bases: TGTGCCATCAGTGCGGCGGGGAGCTCTGGAAACACCATATATTTT. Its translation: CAISAAGSSGNTIYF.

This clone appeared a single time. The chain links TRBV12-5 to TRBJ2-3, with D possibly being TRBD1 (5 bases). This CDR3 is 13 amino acids long. Germline CDR1 and CDR2: LGHNT and FRNRAP. Trimming took off 7 bases at V and 3 bases at J, with 11 bases between the two ends. In nucleotides, the CDR3 is TGTGCTAGTGCCCTTGACAGTACAGATACGCAGTATTTT. Protein product: CASALDSTDTQYF. The full variable domain, rest sourced from reference TRBV12-5 and TRBJ2-3, is DARVTQTPRHKVTEMGQEVTMRCQPILGHNTVFWYRQTMMQGLELLAYFRNRAPLDDSGMPKDRFSAEMPDATLATLKIQPSEPRDSAVYFCASALDSTDTQYFGPGTRLTVL.

V gene TRBV25-1 combines with J gene TRBJ1-5; D not certain. V lost 6 bases and J 2 bases, leaving 14 bases between the germline ends. The CDR3 is 15 amino acids. From germline, CDR1 is MGHDK and CDR2 SYGVNS. Here the CDR3 reads CASSPGGSGNQPQHF. In DNA form, the CDR3 reads TGTGCCAGCAGCCCTGGAGGATCCGGCAATCAGCCCCAGCATTTT.

The CDR3 protein is CAWSVPTGLGTEAFF. In DNA, the CDR3 is TGTGCCTGGAGTGTACCGACAGGGCTTGGCACTGAAGCTTTCTTT. V is TRBV30 and J is TRBJ1-1, with 7 bases lining up with TRBD1. After removal of 0 bases from V and 4 bases from J, the junction contained 8 bases not matched to a gene. This CDR3 has 15 residues. CDR1 is GTSNPN, CDR2 SVGIG, per germline (reference sequence). The entire variable domain, with the rest obtained from reference TRBV30 and TRBJ1-1, is as follows: SQTIHQWPATLVQPVGSPLSLECTVEGTSNPNLYWYRQAAGRGLQLLFYSVGIGQISSEVPQNLSASRPQDRQFILSSKKLLLSDSGFYLCAWSVPTGLGTEAFFGQGTRLTVV.

Only one count was recorded for this clone. The chain carries TRBV7-2 and TRBJ1-5; no reliable D call. V gave up 0 bases and J gave up 1 base, with 7 bases separating them. The CDR3 loop spans 15 amino acids. Per the germline V gene, CDR1 is SGHTA and CDR2 is FQGNSA. This CDR3 is CASSLAPQSNQPQHF. CDR3 nucleotide sequence: TGTGCCAGCAGCTTAGCCCCACAAAGCAATCAGCCCCAGCATTTT.

The CDR3 DNA reads as TGTGCCAGCTCACCACCGGGGGGATCACCCCTCCACTTT. Translated: CASSPPGGSPLHF. The rearrangement joins TRBV18 to TRBJ1-6; maybe TRBD1 (5 bases). Germline CDR1 reads KGHSH; CDR2 reads LQKENI. V was trimmed by 0 bases and J by 10 bases, leaving 7 bases between them. The CDR3 spans 13 residues.

V usage is TRBV27 and J usage is TRBJ2-2; D not resolved. CDR3 length equals 15 residues. Between the trimmed V and J ends, which lost 0 bases and 2 bases, there was a span of 7 bases. In germline, CDR1 is MNHEY, CDR2 SMNVEV (reference sequence). CDR3 sequence (DNA): TGTGCCAGCAGTTTATCCCTCACTAACACCGGGGAGCTGTTTTTT. This translates into CASSLSLTNTGELFF.

This sequence joins TRBV5-4 and TRBJ1-2; 9 bases map to TRBD1. Germline CDR1 SGHNT, CDR2 YYREEE (reference sequence). V shed 4 bases and J 8 bases; nucleotides not matched to a gene: 9. This CDR3 has 14 amino acids. Here the CDR3 reads CASSGQGQGNGYTF. Here the CDR3 DNA reads TGTGCCAGCAGCGGGCAGGGACAGGGAAACGGCTACACCTTC.

V gene TRBV9 combines with J gene TRBJ1-5, with 10 positions matching TRBD1. Germline V gene lookup returns CDR1 SGDLS and CDR2 YYNGEE. Trimming cost V 3 bases and J 6 bases; bases outside gene matches: 9. The CDR3 length is 16 residues. The CDR3 loop is CASSASAGTGAQPQHF. The CDR3 nucleotides read TGTGCCAGCAGCGCCTCGGCCGGGACAGGGGCTCAGCCCCAGCATTTT.